The 23 T cell receptor beta chains reported below all come from one sample, sequenced in a study of post-analysis software for immune sequencing data. Notes on the study in general: Relative to controls, patients had about 5 TRBV segments at higher frequency, with TRBV5-6, TRBV5-1 and TRBV20-1 among these.

For these TCRs, the target antigens are not known. Unique molecular identifiers had been added to the TCR beta cDNA libraries. In TCRdb, the PCR reads were re-called with MiXCR into one record per CDR3 protein. The sample lists hundreds of thousands of distinct CDR3 sequences, roughly 58% occurring once. The specimen was blood. The receptors here all came from a girl between 5 and 17 years old with multiple sclerosis.

The V call is TRBV20-1, the J call TRBJ1-5, with 7 bases lining up with TRBD1. Germline trimming cut 6 bases from V and 3 bases from J; bases unmatched to any gene: 11. Germline-derived CDR1 and CDR2 are DFQATT and SNEGSKA (reference sequence). This CDR3 is 15 amino acids long. In DNA form, the CDR3 reads TGCAGTGCAACCTCAGGGGGAAACAACAATCAGCCCCAGCATTTT. Amino acid sequence: CSATSGGNNNQPQHF.

The rearrangement uses TRBV30 and TRBJ2-3; weak D call: TRBD1 (6 bases). V was shortened by 7 bases and J by 5 bases, with 13 bases between the two germline ends. Germline values: CDR1 GTSNPN, CDR2 SVGIG (reference sequence). The CDR3 is made up of 12 amino acids. The CDR3 coding sequence is TGTGCCTCCGGAGAGGGACAAGATACGCAGTATTTT. Translation: CASGEGQDTQYF.

The rearrangement uses TRBV9 and TRBJ2-6; no clear D gene. Trimming left V 0 bases short and J 2 bases short, with 6 bases between. This CDR3 has 15 amino acids. CDR1 is SGDLS and CDR2 is YYNGEE in the germline V gene. CDR3 DNA: TGTGCCAGCAGCGTAGCTGGGCCTGGGGCCAACGTCCTGACTTTC. Residues: CASSVAGPGANVLTF. Using reference TRBV9 and TRBJ2-6 for the parts outside the CDR3, the full variable domain is DSGVTQTPKHLITATGQRVTLRCSPRSGDLSVYWYQQSLDQGLQFLIQYYNGEERAKGNILERFSAQQFPDLHSELNLSSLELGDSALYFCASSVAGPGANVLTFGAGSRLTVL.

This clonotype was recorded only once. The J gene is TRBJ2-5, the V gene TRBV15, with D unresolved. The CDR3 sequence is 13 residues long. The ends were cut back, 3 bases at V and 3 bases at J, with 8 bases in the middle. Germline lookup yields CDR1 LNHNV and CDR2 YYDKDF (reference sequence). In nucleotides, the CDR3 is TGTGCCACCAGCAGTCGCCATAAAGAGACCCAGTACTTC. It translates to CATSSRHKETQYF.

The genes are TRBV5-1 and TRBJ2-6, with TRBD1 as a possible D gene (5 bases). Trimming left V 0 bases short and J 2 bases short, with 9 bases between. Germline V lookup: CDR1 SGHRS, CDR2 YFSETQ. The CDR3 extends over 16 amino acids. This CDR3 is CASSLEGQTGANVLTF. As DNA, the CDR3 is TGCGCCAGCAGCTTGGAGGGGCAGACTGGGGCCAACGTCCTGACTTTC.

Only a few counts were recorded for this clonotype. The V call is TRBV20-1, the J call TRBJ2-4; 7 nucleotides align to TRBD2. Trimming took 3 bases from V and 7 from J; bases not matched to a gene: 0. This CDR3 contains 11 residues. Germline V CDR1 and CDR2: DFQATT, SNEGSKA (reference sequence). CDR3 residues: CSASGGNIQYF. CDR3 nucleotides: TGCAGTGCTAGCGGGGGGAACATTCAGTACTTC.

This chain connects TRBV25-1 to TRBJ1-5, with D uncertain. Deletions cut 4 bases from V and 2 bases from J, with 15 bases between. CDR1 and CDR2 (germline): MGHDK, SYGVNS. The CDR3 loop spans 16 amino acids. The CDR3 nucleotides are TGTGCCAGCAGTGGGGATATTGGAAACGGCAATCAGCCCCAGCATTTT. Translating gives CASSGDIGNGNQPQHF.

The chain has TRBV15 and TRBJ2-1, with TRBD2 identical over 7 bases. Germline V gene sequence: CDR1 LNHNV, CDR2 YYDKDF (reference sequence). The CDR3 is 15 residues long. The V segment lost 4 bases and the J segment 3 bases; nucleotides outside the gene matches: 6. The DNA of the CDR3 is TGTGCCACCAGCATTAGGGAGCGGGGCTACAATGAGCAGTTCTTC. Translation: CATSIRERGYNEQFF. Complete variable domain (other parts from reference TRBV15 and TRBJ2-1): DAMVIQNPRYQVTQFGKPVTLSCSQTLNHNVMYWYQQKSSQAPKLLFHYYDKDFNNEADTPDNFQSRRPNTSFCFLDIRSPGLGDTAMYLCATSIRERGYNEQFFGPGTRLTVL.

The chain uses TRBV6-4 and TRBJ2-3, with 13 bases matching TRBD2. J was trimmed by 4 bases and V by 6 bases; bases with no gene match: 7. Per germline, CDR1 MRHNA and CDR2 SNTAGT. CDR3 size: 16 residues. DNA of the CDR3: TGTGCCAGCAGCCAACTTGGGACTAGCGGGGCAGATACGCAGTATTTT. This codes for CASSQLGTSGADTQYF.

V is TRBV12-3 or TRBV12-4 and J is TRBJ2-3; TRBD2 agrees at 12 bases. V lost 4 bases to trimming and J lost 2 bases; unmatched junction nucleotides: 7. The CDR3 consists of 17 residues. CDR3 sequence (DNA): TGTGCCAGCAGTTCGTCCCGGACTAGCGGGGACACAGATACGCAGTATTTT. It codes for CASSSSRTSGDTDTQYF.

There are a few counts of this clonotype. The chain employs TRBV7-9 and TRBJ2-3; D might be TRBD2 (6 bases). Between the trimmed V and J ends, which lost 7 bases and 2 bases, there was a span of 16 bases. Germline loops: CDR1 SEHNR, CDR2 FQNEAQ (reference sequence). The CDR3 runs 15 residues. The CDR3 here is CASTLRLGPTDTQYF. CDR3 bases: TGTGCCAGCACCCTTCGACTAGGCCCCACAGATACGCAGTATTTT.

The CDR3 DNA reads TGTGCCATCAGGAGGGAGGGCCTAGATGAGCAGTTCTTC. This sequence encodes CAIRREGLDEQFF. The V call is TRBV10-3, the J call TRBJ2-1; TRBD2 matches at 7 bases. Germline trimming cut 6 bases from V and 8 bases from J; bases unmatched to any gene: 7. CDR3 size: 13 residues. In germline, CDR1 is ENHRY, CDR2 SYGVKD.

The V and J genes are TRBV20-1 and TRBJ2-1, with D perhaps TRBD1 or TRBD2 (6 bases each). Trimming took 5 bases from V and 6 from J, leaving 23 bases between them. The CDR3 extends over 16 amino acids. Germline CDR1 and CDR2: DFQATT and SNEGSKA (reference sequence). The CDR3 loop is CSARSGGGEIGNEQFF. In DNA form, the CDR3 reads TGCAGTGCTCGATCCGGGGGCGGAGAAATTGGCAATGAGCAGTTCTTC.

This clonotype came up a few times. V usage is TRBV29-1 and J usage is TRBJ2-1; 10 bases fit TRBD1. The CDR3 runs 14 residues. Germline values: CDR1 SQVTM, CDR2 ANQGSEA. The trim removed 6 bases at V and 4 bases at J, leaving 6 bases unmatched. CDR3 residues: CSVPGQGGYNEQFF. Written as DNA, the CDR3 is TGCAGCGTGCCCGGACAGGGGGGTTACAATGAGCAGTTCTTC.

The chain employs TRBV21-1 and TRBJ2-7; the table assigns TRBD2, which was not confirmed against the DNA. TRBV21-1 is labeled a pseudogene. CDR3 size: 17 residues. CDR3: CASRIGGTYLSSYEQYF. The CDR3 coding sequence is TGTGCCAGCAGGATTGGGGGGACTTACCTGAGCTCCTACGAGCAGTACTTC.

The chain is built from TRBV6-5 and TRBJ1-5; TRBD1 might be the D (6 bases). Germline CDR1 reads MNHEY; CDR2 reads SVGAGI. V gave up 0 bases and J gave up 7 bases, with 13 bases separating them. The CDR3 is made up of 15 amino acids. The chain's CDR3 is CASSYSRAGEQPQHF. CDR3 DNA: TGTGCCAGCAGTTACTCGCGGGCAGGGGAACAGCCCCAGCATTTT.

The rearrangement links TRBV29-1 to TRBJ2-6; TRBD2 might be the D (7 bases). From germline, CDR1 is SQVTM and CDR2 ANQGSEA. V was trimmed by 6 bases and J by 1 base, leaving 16 bases between them. CDR3 length: 16 residues. The CDR3 sequence: CSVEWGGQSGANVLTF. CDR3 in DNA: TGCAGCGTCGAATGGGGGGGGCAATCTGGGGCCAACGTCCTGACTTTC.

This chain links TRBV7-3 with TRBJ1-2, with TRBD1 matching 7 bases. With 5 bases clipped from V and 1 base from J, the junction kept 7 bases outside the gene matches. The CDR3 is 15 residues long. The germline CDR1 and CDR2 sequences are SGHTA and FQGTGA. The DNA of the CDR3 is TGTGCCAGCAGCCCAGCCGGGACAGATAACTATGGCTACACCTTC. It translates to CASSPAGTDNYGYTF.

The rearrangement joins TRBV19 to TRBJ2-3, with a possible D match to TRBD2 (6 bases). V was cut by 5 bases and J by 2 bases, with 20 bases left in between. Germline V CDR1 and CDR2: LNHDA, SQIVND (reference sequence). The CDR3 contains 17 residues. The DNA for the CDR3 is TGTGCCAGTAGTGTTGCCTCTCAGGGAGGCTACACAGATACGCAGTATTTT. Its translation: CASSVASQGGYTDTQYF.

This clonotype was counted only a few times. This chain uses TRBV7-3 with TRBJ1-2; no clear D. The CDR3 spans 14 residues. Germline loops: CDR1 SGHTA, CDR2 FQGTGA. Trimming removed 5 bases at V and 3 bases at J, with 13 bases between. CDR3 nucleotide sequence: TGTGCCAGCAGCATCCAGCCGGGCGACTATGGCTACACCTTC. Translation gives CASSIQPGDYGYTF.

The chain employs TRBV12-3 or TRBV12-4 and TRBJ2-4, with 10 bases that match TRBD2. TRBJ2-7 explains the end of the DNA better; the J call may be wrong. CDR3 size: 15 residues. The CDR3 loop is CASSPQLSGRYEQYF. CDR3 DNA: TGTGCCAGCAGTCCTCAGCTTAGCGGGAGGTACGAGCAGTACTTC.

V gene TRBV5-1 combines with J gene TRBJ2-4; TRBD2 aligns across 12 bases. The CDR3 loop spans 18 amino acids. Per the germline V gene, CDR1 is SGHRS and CDR2 is YFSETQ. The V segment lost 4 bases and the J segment 5 bases; nucleotides outside the gene matches: 13. In DNA form, the CDR3 reads TGCGCCAGCAGCCCGGCCGGGCTAGCGGGGGGGTCCGAAAACATTCAGTACTTC. Encoded protein: CASSPAGLAGGSENIQYF.

This chain links TRBV5-5 with TRBJ2-5; 11 nucleotides line up with TRBD2. V gave up 4 bases and J gave up 2 bases; unmatched junction bases: 7. Germline V lookup: CDR1 SGHKS, CDR2 YYEKEE (reference sequence). The CDR3 contains 16 residues. The CDR3 coding sequence is TGTGCCAGCAGCGCAGGACTAGCGGGCGATCAAGAGACCCAGTACTTC. As protein: CASSAGLAGDQETQYF. The variable domain in full, completed from reference TRBV5-5 and TRBJ2-5, reads DAGVTQSPTHLIKTRGQQVTLRCSPISGHKSVSWYQQVLGQGPQFIFQYYEKEERGRGNFPDRFSARQFPNYSSELNVNALLLGDSALYLCASSAGLAGDQETQYFGPGTRLLVL.